The 18 T cell receptor beta chains presented below share a single source sample, sequenced in a study of blood T cells in healthy people across ages. Combining a sample-barcoded 5' primer with a J-beta primer mix, a second PCR ran for about 7 to 12 cycles. Each CDR3 protein is one row after TCRdb ran MiXCR on the 5' RACE reads. Of 1,500,000 or so distinct CDR3 sequences listed, roughly 60% are singletons. Sample: blood. These receptors all stem from a man in his late teens or twenties in good health.

This chain connects TRBV5-6 to TRBJ2-7; TRBD2 aligns across 12 bases. Unmatched junction bases numbered 7, after V lost 4 bases and J lost 2 bases. The CDR3 spans 16 residues. The germline CDR1 and CDR2 sequences are SGHDT and YYEEEE. The DNA for the CDR3 is TGTGCCAGCAGCACATGGACTAGCGGGGCCCCCTACGAGCAGTACTTC. This gives the protein CASSTWTSGAPYEQYF.

This sequence joins TRBV7-2 and TRBJ2-5; 8 bases are shared with TRBD2. Germline CDR1 SGHTA, CDR2 FQGNSA. The CDR3 spans 15 residues. The J segment lost 5 bases and the V segment lost 5 bases, leaving 10 bases of the junction unmatched. The CDR3 region is CASSGQISGKETQYF. As DNA, the CDR3 is TGTGCCAGCAGCGGCCAAATTAGCGGGAAGGAGACCCAGTACTTC.

The chain combines TRBV12-3 or TRBV12-4 with TRBJ2-7; no clear D gene. This CDR3 contains 11 residues. Deletions cut 2 bases from V and 7 bases from J, with 6 bases between. In DNA, the CDR3 is TGTGCCAGCAGTTTAAGTTGGGAGCAGTACTTC. Translating gives CASSLSWEQYF.

This sequence joins TRBV20-1 and TRBJ1-4; D ambiguous. This CDR3 comprises 14 residues. CDR1 is DFQATT, CDR2 SNEGSKA, per germline (reference sequence). V was pared by 4 bases and J by 10 bases, with 19 bases between. CDR3 amino acids: CSATSRLLLGKLFF. Written as DNA, the CDR3 is TGCAGTGCTACCTCCAGACTTCTGTTGGGAAAACTGTTTTTT.

This clonotype occurred once. The chain combines TRBV7-2 with TRBJ1-5; 7 nucleotides match TRBD1. Germline CDR1 reads SGHTA; CDR2 reads FQGNSA. V was pared by 6 bases and J by 7 bases, with 15 bases of the junction left unmatched. The CDR3 has 16 amino acids. CDR3 in amino acids: CASSSNGQVEWQPQHF. The CDR3 region has the DNA TGTGCCAGCAGTTCCAATGGACAGGTGGAGTGGCAGCCCCAGCATTTT.

This clonotype was counted a few times. The chain couples TRBV11-2 to TRBJ2-5; possible D gene TRBD2, 5 bases. Looked up from germline, CDR1 is SGHAT and CDR2 is FQNNGV. The germline V and J ends were trimmed by 3 bases and 5 bases, with 13 bases remaining between them. There are 14 residues in the CDR3. Written as DNA, the CDR3 is TGTGCCAGCAGCTTGACTACCAGTCAGGAGACCCAGTACTTC. Translation gives CASSLTTSQETQYF.

The J gene is TRBJ1-6, the V gene TRBV4-2; D gene unclear. The V gene lost 0 bases and the J gene lost 6 bases, with 9 bases spanning the gap. CDR3 size: 15 residues. Germline V gene sequence: CDR1 LGHNA, CDR2 YNFKEQ. CDR3 coding DNA: TGTGCCAGCAGCCAAGATCCGGGTTCTAATTCACCCCTCCACTTT. It specifies CASSQDPGSNSPLHF.

This clonotype was found once. This CDR3 reads CASSFSGTSGGVSGANVLTF. The CDR3 bases are TGTGCCAGCAGTTTCTCCGGGACTAGCGGGGGGGTCTCTGGGGCCAACGTCCTGACTTTC. The V call is TRBV6-5, the J call TRBJ2-6, with 16 bases that match TRBD2. Germline V gene data show CDR1 as MNHEY and CDR2 as SVGAGI. This CDR3 has 20 residues. J was trimmed by 0 bases and V by 4 bases; bases with no gene match: 6.

This clonotype has only a few counts. V is TRBV27 and J is TRBJ2-4, with 7 bases identical to TRBD2. CDR3 length equals 17 residues. CDR1 MNHEY and CDR2 SMNVEV come from the germline V gene (reference sequence). The ends lost 4 bases at V and 1 base at J; junction bases unmatched: 10. CDR3 nucleotide sequence: TGTGCCAGCAGTTCTCAGCGGGACTCCGGGGCCAAAAACATTCAGTACTTC. This sequence encodes CASSSQRDSGAKNIQYF.

This clonotype has a handful of counts. The rearrangement joins TRBV27 to TRBJ1-4, with a tentative D call TRBD1 (5 bases). Per the germline V gene, CDR1 is MNHEY and CDR2 is SMNVEV (reference sequence). The CDR3 is made up of 15 amino acids. Trimming left V 3 bases short and J 0 bases short, with 8 bases between. In nucleotides, the CDR3 is TGTGCCAGCAGTTTCACAGGAGCAACTAATGAAAAACTGTTTTTT. Protein sequence: CASSFTGATNEKLFF.

The V call is TRBV2, the J call TRBJ2-3; D is perhaps TRBD1 (5 bases). The V end lost 5 bases, the J end lost 9 bases, and 9 bases lay between the germline ends. CDR3 length: 11 amino acids. In germline, CDR1 is SNHLY, CDR2 FYNNEI. In DNA, the CDR3 is TGTGCCAGCAGTCAGGGTATAACGCAGTATTTT. It codes for CASSQGITQYF. Combining the CDR3 with reference TRBV2 and TRBJ2-3 gives the whole variable domain EPEVTQTPSHQVTQMGQEVILRCVPISNHLYFYWYRQILGQKVEFLVSFYNNEISEKSEIFDDQFSVERPDGSNFTLKIRSTKLEDSAMYFCASSQGITQYFGPGTRLTVL.

The count of this clonotype is one. This chain joins TRBV4-1 and TRBJ1-2; D gene ambiguous. Germline loops: CDR1 MGHRA, CDR2 YSYEKL. CDR3 size: 13 residues. V was clipped by 1 base and J by 3 bases, with 6 bases between them. Here the CDR3 DNA reads TGCGCCAGCAGCCAAGCCCTAGACTATGGCTACACCTTC. Its protein product is CASSQALDYGYTF.

This clonotype has more than one count but fewer than ten. The rearrangement joins TRBV27 to TRBJ2-3; D uncertain. The CDR3 extends over 15 amino acids. Germline loops: CDR1 MNHEY, CDR2 SMNVEV (reference sequence). V was clipped by 5 bases and J by 2 bases, with 14 bases between them. The DNA for the CDR3 is TGTGCCAGCAGTCCGGAGTTGGGGAACACAGATACGCAGTATTTT. Its protein product is CASSPELGNTDTQYF.

The table lists this clonotype with a count of one. The genes are TRBV7-9 and TRBJ2-7; maybe TRBD1 (6 bases). CDR1 is SEHNR, CDR2 FQNEAQ, per germline (reference sequence). This CDR3 comprises 13 residues. The V end was cut by 8 bases, the J end by 2 bases, with 13 bases between. The CDR3 nucleotides read TGTGCCAGCGGACCGGACAGTACCTACGAGCAGTACTTC. This codes for CASGPDSTYEQYF.

V and J are TRBV12-3 or TRBV12-4 and TRBJ2-2, with TRBD1 matching over 8 bases. There are 17 residues in the CDR3. Trimming removed 1 base from V and 1 base from J; junction bases left unmatched: 5. The CDR3 reads CASSLVHGTGNTGELFF. The CDR3 DNA reads TGTGCCAGCAGTTTAGTCCACGGGACAGGGAACACCGGGGAGCTGTTTTTT.

This rearrangement joins TRBV5-6 to TRBJ1-6, with a tentative D call TRBD1 (5 bases). Trimming removed 4 bases at V and 8 bases at J, with 22 bases between. Germline CDR1 and CDR2: SGHDT and YYEEEE. This CDR3 region has 17 residues. As DNA, the CDR3 is TGTGCCAGCAGCGCCCCTGGAAGCGGGGGGATAGATTCACCCCTCCACTTT. Encoded protein: CASSAPGSGGIDSPLHF.

There are a few counts of this clonotype. J is TRBJ2-5 and V is TRBV28; a weak D match, TRBD2 (6 bases). There are 14 residues in the CDR3. The germline V gene has CDR1 MDHEN and CDR2 SYDVKM. With 5 bases removed from V and 3 bases from J, the gap between germline ends came to 13 bases. The CDR3 spells CASSGDFVKETQYF. CDR3 sequence (DNA): TGTGCCAGCAGTGGGGACTTCGTCAAAGAGACCCAGTACTTC.

In this sample, this clonotype turned up once. The V gene is TRBV2, the J gene TRBJ2-3, with TRBD2 identical over 12 bases. With 6 bases clipped from V and 8 bases from J, the junction kept 6 bases outside the gene matches. This CDR3 has 14 amino acids. Germline CDR1 reads SNHLY; CDR2 reads FYNNEI. The CDR3 DNA reads as TGTGCCAGCAGGGCTAGCGGGAGGGAGGTTACGCAGTATTTT. The encoded protein is CASRASGREVTQYF.